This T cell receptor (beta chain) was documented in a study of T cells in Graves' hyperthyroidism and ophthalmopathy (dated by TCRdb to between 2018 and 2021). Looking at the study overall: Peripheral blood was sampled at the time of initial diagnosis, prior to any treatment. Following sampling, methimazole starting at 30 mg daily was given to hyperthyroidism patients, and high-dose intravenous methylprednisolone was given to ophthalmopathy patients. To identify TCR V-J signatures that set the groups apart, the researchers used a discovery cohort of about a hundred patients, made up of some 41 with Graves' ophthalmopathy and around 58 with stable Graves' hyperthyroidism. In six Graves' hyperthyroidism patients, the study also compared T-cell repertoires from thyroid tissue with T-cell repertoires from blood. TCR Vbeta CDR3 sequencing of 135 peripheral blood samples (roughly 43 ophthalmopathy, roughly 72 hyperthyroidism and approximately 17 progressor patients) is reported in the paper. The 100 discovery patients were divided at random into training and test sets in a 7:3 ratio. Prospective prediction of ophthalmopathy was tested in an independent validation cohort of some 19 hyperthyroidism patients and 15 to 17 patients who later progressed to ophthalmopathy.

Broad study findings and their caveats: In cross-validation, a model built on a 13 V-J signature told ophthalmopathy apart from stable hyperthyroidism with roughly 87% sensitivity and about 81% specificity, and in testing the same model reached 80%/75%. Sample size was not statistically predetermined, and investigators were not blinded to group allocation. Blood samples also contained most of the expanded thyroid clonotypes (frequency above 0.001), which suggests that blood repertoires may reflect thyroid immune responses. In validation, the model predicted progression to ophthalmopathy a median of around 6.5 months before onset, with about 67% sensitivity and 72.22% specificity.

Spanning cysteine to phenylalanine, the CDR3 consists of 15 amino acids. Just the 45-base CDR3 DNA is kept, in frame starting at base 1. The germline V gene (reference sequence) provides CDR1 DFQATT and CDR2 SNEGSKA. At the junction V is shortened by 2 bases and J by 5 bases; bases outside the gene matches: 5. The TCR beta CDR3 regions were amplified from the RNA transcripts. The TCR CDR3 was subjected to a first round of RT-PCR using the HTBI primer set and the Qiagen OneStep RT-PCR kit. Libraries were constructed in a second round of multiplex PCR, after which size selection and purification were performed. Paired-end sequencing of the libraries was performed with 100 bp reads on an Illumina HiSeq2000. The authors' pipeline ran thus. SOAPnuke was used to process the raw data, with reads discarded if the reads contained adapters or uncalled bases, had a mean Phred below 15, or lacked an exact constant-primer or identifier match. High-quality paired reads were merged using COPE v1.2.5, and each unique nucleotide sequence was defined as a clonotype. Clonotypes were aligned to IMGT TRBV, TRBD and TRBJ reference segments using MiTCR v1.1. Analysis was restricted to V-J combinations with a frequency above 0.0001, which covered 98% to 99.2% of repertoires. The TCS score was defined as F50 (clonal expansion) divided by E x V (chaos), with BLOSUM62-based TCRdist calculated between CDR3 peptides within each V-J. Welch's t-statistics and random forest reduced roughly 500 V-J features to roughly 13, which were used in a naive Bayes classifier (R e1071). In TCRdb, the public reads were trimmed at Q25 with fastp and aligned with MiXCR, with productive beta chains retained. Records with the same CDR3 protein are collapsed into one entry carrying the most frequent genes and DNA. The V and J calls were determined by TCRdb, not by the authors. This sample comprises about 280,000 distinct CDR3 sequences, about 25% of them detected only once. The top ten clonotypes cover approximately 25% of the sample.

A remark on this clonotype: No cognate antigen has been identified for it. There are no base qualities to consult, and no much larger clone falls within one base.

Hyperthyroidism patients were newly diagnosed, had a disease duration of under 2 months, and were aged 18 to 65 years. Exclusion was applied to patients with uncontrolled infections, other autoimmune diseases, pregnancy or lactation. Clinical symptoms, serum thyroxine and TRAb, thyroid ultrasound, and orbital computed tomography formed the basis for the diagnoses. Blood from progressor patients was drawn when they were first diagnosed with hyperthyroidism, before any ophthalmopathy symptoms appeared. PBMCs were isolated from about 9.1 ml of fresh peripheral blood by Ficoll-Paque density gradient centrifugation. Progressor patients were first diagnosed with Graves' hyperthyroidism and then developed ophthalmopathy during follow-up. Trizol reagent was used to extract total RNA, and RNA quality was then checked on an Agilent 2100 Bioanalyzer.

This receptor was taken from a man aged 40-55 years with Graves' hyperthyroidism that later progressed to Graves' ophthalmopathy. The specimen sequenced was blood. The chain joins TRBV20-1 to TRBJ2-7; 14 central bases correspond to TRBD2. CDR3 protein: CSARRTSGRRNEQYF. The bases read TGCAGTGCTAGAAGGACTAGCGGGAGGCGCAACGAGCAGTACTTC.